This T cell receptor beta chain was found in a study of T cell responses to AZD1222 COVID-19 vaccine. Study-wide findings and caveats: Elevations in Spike-specific TCR breadth and depth followed administration of two AZD1222 doses.

The table came from immunoSEQ multiplex PCR; TCRdb's copy has only in-frame clones and leaves some out. The repertoire includes about 86,000 clones, roughly 90% of them detected once, and about 7% sits in the top ten. With respect to this clone: Antigen unknown.

The sequenced sample was peripheral blood, obtained 28 days after the second AZD1222 dose. This receptor was taken from an adult who received the AZD1222 COVID-19 vaccine.

CDR3 in amino acids: CASSLPFLAGRTNTEAFF. Here the CDR3 DNA reads TGTGCCAGCAGCTTACCGTTTCTGGCGGGGAGAACAAACACTGAAGCTTTCTTT. The V call is TRBV11-2, the J call TRBJ1-1; D unclear. Between the trimmed V and J ends, which lost 2 bases and 2 bases, there was a span of 21 bases. Germline CDR1 reads SGHAT; CDR2 reads FQNNGV. The length of the CDR3 is 18 residues.